The rows below give T cell receptor beta chains drawn from one sample of a study of shared clonotypes between healthy human individuals. Libraries were prepared by immunoSEQ multiplex PCR; TCRdb keeps only in-frame clonotypes and omits some of them. The sample carries about 2.2 million clones, 93% recorded once. The sequenced sample was naive CD8+ T cells from PBMCs. These receptor sequences come from a man in his late teens or twenties in good health. Some clones in this sample may be carry-over from other donors' samples. CDR3s include the opening cysteine and the closing phenylalanine or tryptophan. Size values are once, few and many counts, or a class for expanded clones, and some rows have none.

J: TRBJ1-1; size: .; V: TRBV6-5; CDR3: CASSYSIGEMNTEAFF
J: TRBJ1-5; size: .; V: TRBV6-1; CDR3: CASSAGPRASSQHF
J: TRBJ2-1; size: .; V: TRBV10-3; CDR3: CAISEPGSSYNEQFF
J: TRBJ1-3; size: .; V: TRBV7-9; CDR3: CASSSDRGYTIYF
J: TRBJ2-7; size: few; V: TRBV5-6; CDR3: CASSMDSSYEQYF
J: TRBJ1-5; size: .; V: TRBV19; CDR3: CASSIVGGNSNQPQHF
J: TRBJ2-7; size: .; V: TRBV10-1; CDR3: CASSEWEGEQYF
J: TRBJ2-5; size: .; V: TRBV28; CDR3: CASSLSREGLAGVKRETQYF
J: TRBJ2-3; size: .; V: TRBV9; CDR3: CASSAVGVSTDTQYF
J: TRBJ2-5; size: .; V: TRBV9; CDR3: CASSVGSGSLETQYF
J: TRBJ1-2; size: .; V: TRBV7-9; CDR3: CASSPRENYGYTF
J: TRBJ2-1; size: .; V: TRBV5-6; CDR3: CASSSPTSGPSYNEQFF
J: TRBJ2-1; size: .; V: TRBV6-6; CDR3: CASSYVGHEQFF
J: TRBJ1-1; size: .; V: TRBV7-3; CDR3: CASSPSTAVTEAFF